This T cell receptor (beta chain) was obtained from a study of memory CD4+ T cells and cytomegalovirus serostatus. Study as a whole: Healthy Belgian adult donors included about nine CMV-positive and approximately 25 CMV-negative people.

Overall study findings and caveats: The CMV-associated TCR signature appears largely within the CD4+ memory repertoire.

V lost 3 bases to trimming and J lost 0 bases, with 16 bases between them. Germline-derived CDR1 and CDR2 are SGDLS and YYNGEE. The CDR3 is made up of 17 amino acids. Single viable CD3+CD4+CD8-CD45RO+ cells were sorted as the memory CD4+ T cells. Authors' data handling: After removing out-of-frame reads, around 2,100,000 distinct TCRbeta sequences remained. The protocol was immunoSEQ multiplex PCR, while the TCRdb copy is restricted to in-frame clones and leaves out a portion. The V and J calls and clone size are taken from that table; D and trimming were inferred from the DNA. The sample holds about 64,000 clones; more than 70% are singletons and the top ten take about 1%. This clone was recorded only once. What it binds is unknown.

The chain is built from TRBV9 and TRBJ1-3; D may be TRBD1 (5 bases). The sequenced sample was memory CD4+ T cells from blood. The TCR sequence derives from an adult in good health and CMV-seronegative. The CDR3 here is CASSARDSLGSGNTIYF. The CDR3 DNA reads TGTGCCAGCAGCGCCAGAGACAGCCTGGGCTCTGGAAACACCATATATTTT.